A selection of T cell receptor beta chains follows, all from one sample in a study of T cells in Graves' hyperthyroidism and ophthalmopathy. TCRdb reanalysed the multiplex PCR reads using MiXCR and keeps one entry per CDR3 protein. The table has around 440,000 distinct CDR3 sequences, 15% to 17% seen once. The sequencing sample was made of blood. All receptors derive from a woman aged 18-29 years with Graves' hyperthyroidism. The CDR3 runs from the conserved cysteine through the conserved F or W. D genes are given only for firm matches. The listing skips clone size in some rows; elsewhere it reads once, few, many or a size class.

V	D	size	J	CDR3	DNA
TRBV11-1	NA	NA	TRBJ2-5	CASSSGTDRETQYF	TGTGCCAGCAGCTCTGGAACTGATAGGGAGACCCAGTACTTC
TRBV12-3/TRBV12-4	TRBD1	once	TRBJ1-2	CASSRGQGEGYTF	TGTGCCAGCAGCCGGGGACAGGGAGAAGGCTACACCTTC
TRBV12-3/TRBV12-4	NA	many	TRBJ2-4	CASSLPGIAKNIQYF	TGTGCCAGCAGTTTACCGGGGATAGCCAAAAACATTCAGTACTTC
TRBV7-9	NA	many	TRBJ2-7	CASTPWGLSSYEQYF	TGTGCCAGCACCCCATGGGGCTTGAGCTCCTACGAGCAGTACTTC
TRBV27	TRBD1	many	TRBJ1-4	CASSLSGTGDEKLFF	TGTGCCAGCAGTTTATCCGGGACAGGGGATGAAAAACTGTTTTTT
TRBV7-9	TRBD1	many	TRBJ2-7	CASSTWTGGYEQYF	TGTGCCAGCAGCACCTGGACAGGGGGCTACGAGCAGTACTTC
TRBV6-2/TRBV6-3	NA	NA	TRBJ1-4	CASSSRGGGDEELFF	TGTGCCAGCAGTTCCCGGGGAGGTGGCGATGAAGAACTGTTTTTT
TRBV27	NA	many	TRBJ1-2	CASSSPGHTNYGYTF	TGTGCCAGCAGCTCCCCGGGACACACTAACTATGGCTACACCTTC
TRBV7-7	NA	many	TRBJ2-3	CASSLGSGSHTDTQYF	TGTGCTAGCAGCTTAGGGTCCGGTAGTCACACAGATACGCAGTATTTT
TRBV20-1	NA	NA	TRBJ1-1	CSASSDTEAFF	TGCAGTGCTAGCAGCGACACTGAAGCTTTCTTT
TRBV2	TRBD2	many	TRBJ2-1	CASTIGGGAVEQFF	TGTGCCAGCACCATAGGCGGGGGGGCCGTGGAGCAGTTCTTC
TRBV19	NA	few	TRBJ1-3	CATSPGNTIYF	TGTGCCACCTCCCCGGGAAACACCATATATTTT
TRBV20-1	TRBD1	many	TRBJ2-7	CSARDPGRGYEQYF	TGCAGTGCTAGAGATCCTGGCAGGGGGTACGAGCAGTACTTC
TRBV9	NA	many	TRBJ2-7	CASALGISPYEQYF	TGTGCCAGCGCTCTCGGAATCAGCCCCTACGAGCAGTACTTC
TRBV28	TRBD1	NA	TRBJ1-3	CASSLWTGAQGNTIYF	TGTGCCAGCAGTTTGTGGACAGGGGCACAAGGAAACACCATATATTTT
TRBV19	TRBD2	once	TRBJ2-2	CASSIEVAKRGTGELFF	TGTGCCAGTAGTATAGAGGTGGCGAAGCGGGGGACCGGGGAGCTGTTTTTT
TRBV12-5	NA	many	TRBJ1-5	CASGLVRPDNQPQHF	TGTGCTAGTGGTTTGGTAAGGCCAGACAATCAGCCCCAGCATTTT
TRBV7-3	TRBD2	NA	TRBJ2-1	CASSLLAGQRNEQFF	TGTGCCAGCAGCCTCCTAGCGGGCCAAAGGAATGAGCAGTTCTTC
TRBV11-2	NA	many	TRBJ2-7	CASSFDSYEQYF	TGTGCCAGCAGCTTTGACAGCTACGAGCAGTACTTC
TRBV2	NA	many	TRBJ2-7	CASSKGEGLYEQYF	TGTGCCAGCAGTAAGGGGGAGGGCCTCTACGAGCAGTACTTC
TRBV5-4	TRBD1	NA	TRBJ1-4	CASSLVPGQGFREKLFF	TGTGCCAGCAGCCTCGTCCCGGGACAGGGTTTCCGTGAAAAACTGTTTTTT
TRBV2	TRBD1	many	TRBJ2-7	CASATGQGWGEQYF	TGTGCCAGCGCGACGGGACAGGGGTGGGGCGAGCAGTACTTC